This TCR beta chain stems from a study of T-cell memory formation after mild COVID-19. This clonotype was found a few times. Its antigen remains unknown. The germline gives CDR1 LGHNA, CDR2 YNFKEQ. The CDR3 is 16 amino acids. V was clipped by 3 bases and J by 2 bases, with 14 bases between them. Study-wide points: Clones that contracted from day 15 to 85 had balanced CD4/CD8; later expanders were CD4+ biased. Mainly CM and EM harbored the contracting CD4+ clones; mainly EMRA harbored the CD8+ ones.

5'RACE primed at constant segments yielded TCR alpha and TCR beta cDNA libraries bearing sample barcodes and UMIs. TCRdb analysed the 5' RACE reads with MiXCR anew, one entry per CDR3 protein. The sample has 450,000 to 650,000 distinct CDR3 sequences, 20% to 25% seen once. The sequenced material came from PBMCs or a T cell subset sorted from them (not recorded which). The receptor's source is an adult woman who had mild COVID-19 (a few samples of this study predate the infection). Cell type and time point are not known. This sequence joins TRBV4-2 and TRBJ2-1; weak D call: TRBD2 (5 bases). CDR3 residues: CASSQHGEFTYNEQFF. The CDR3, as DNA: TGTGCCAGCAGCCAGCATGGGGAGTTCACCTACAATGAGCAGTTCTTC.